One T cell receptor beta chain is described in this entry. The antigen is undetermined. Germline and junction disagree at one end, which may indicate a read error. Then a second PCR, running about 7 to 11 cycles, was carried out with a sample-barcoded 5' primer and a J-beta primer mix. Every sample gave at least 2.5 million paired-end reads containing CDR3. MiXCR was run by TCRdb on the 5' RACE reads, yielding one entry per CDR3 protein. The table shows about 1.5 million distinct CDR3 sequences, with approximately 39% occurring only once. This sample was taken from a study of blood T cells in healthy people across ages. Study-wide findings and caveats: Roughly linearly, TCR beta diversity per million T cells fell as age increased. In long-lived donors, naive CD4+ cell counts and diversity exceeded those of aged donors.

The CDR3 extends over 13 amino acids. Germline assignment: CDR1 DFQATT and CDR2 SNEGSKA (reference sequence). Material: blood. The sequence was obtained from a woman between 18 and 29 years old in good health. V gene TRBV20-1 combines with J gene TRBJ2-5; 7 bases align to TRBD1. This CDR3 is CSARANRGNEQYF. CDR3 nucleotides: TGCAGCGCTAGAGCGAACAGGGGCAATGAGCAGTACTTC.